This T cell receptor beta chain is drawn from a study of blood T cell repertoires in COVID-19. Study at large: The United States, Italy and Spain supplied acute and convalescent COVID-19 samples. T cells, B-cell-depleted T cells, or PBMCs supplied cDNA or gDNA.

Enrollees, roughly 18 to 90 years old, lived in around 23 US areas. Here immunoSEQ multiplex PCR was the method, and the copy in TCRdb shows in-frame clones only, minus some. The repertoire holds more than 300,000 clones, with roughly 85% as singletons. Germline loops: CDR1 MNHEY, CDR2 SMNVEV (reference sequence). The CDR3 totals 13 residues. Trimming at V came to 8 bases and at J to 5 bases, leaving 5 bases not matched to a gene. The TCR was taken from a woman in her twenties or thirties who had recovered from COVID-19. This sequence joins TRBV27 and TRBJ1-2; 10 positions match TRBD1. Sequencing used PBMCs or T cells enriched from blood (not recorded which). The CDR3 loop reads CASYSGQGYGYTF. CDR3 sequence (DNA): TGTGCCAGCTATTCGGGACAGGGGTATGGCTACACCTTC.